A selection of T cell receptor beta chains follows, all from one sample in a study of T cells in Graves' hyperthyroidism and ophthalmopathy. One entry per CDR3 protein results from TCRdb running MiXCR on the multiplex PCR reads. The table shows roughly 380,000 distinct CDR3 sequences, with roughly an eighth occurring only once. Sequencing input: blood. These receptors all stem from a woman aged 18-29 years with Graves' hyperthyroidism. Each CDR3 is given with its conserved first and last residue.

v_call: TRBV11-2
j_call: TRBJ2-3
cdr3_aa: CASSYRLERTDTQYF

v_call: TRBV5-1
j_call: TRBJ2-1
cdr3_aa: CASSSGTSGSGVGTKQFF

v_call: TRBV6-2/TRBV6-3
j_call: TRBJ2-5
cdr3_aa: CASSRSGPETQYF

v_call: TRBV5-1
j_call: TRBJ1-1
cdr3_aa: CASSSPTGGEAFF

v_call: TRBV4-1
j_call: TRBJ2-3
cdr3_aa: CASSHPNRLAGGADTQYF

v_call: TRBV6-2/TRBV6-3
j_call: TRBJ2-7
cdr3_aa: CASSYPTSGRISSYEQYF

v_call: TRBV5-1
j_call: TRBJ2-7
cdr3_aa: CASSFTGNGLYEQYF

v_call: TRBV3-1
j_call: TRBJ2-2
cdr3_aa: CASRPPGLVGTGELFF

v_call: TRBV19
j_call: TRBJ1-5
cdr3_aa: CASGTGGSNQPQHF

v_call: TRBV2
j_call: TRBJ2-1
cdr3_aa: CASSERAGVNEQFF

v_call: TRBV7-9
j_call: TRBJ2-7
cdr3_aa: CASSLGFGQAYEQYF

v_call: TRBV27
j_call: TRBJ2-7
cdr3_aa: CASRPGTGGAFYEQYF

v_call: TRBV5-1
j_call: TRBJ1-2
cdr3_aa: CASSLAGQGSFSGYTF

v_call: TRBV29-1
j_call: TRBJ1-2
cdr3_aa: CSVVRSGYSGYTF

v_call: TRBV12-3/TRBV12-4
j_call: TRBJ1-1
cdr3_aa: CASMQGYTEAFF

v_call: TRBV10-3
j_call: TRBJ2-1
cdr3_aa: CAISSPASGVGYNEQFF

v_call: TRBV6-5
j_call: TRBJ2-1
cdr3_aa: CASSYSMPGAGGRNNEQFF

v_call: TRBV12-3/TRBV12-4
j_call: TRBJ2-7
cdr3_aa: CASSPGFIYEQYF

v_call: TRBV27
j_call: TRBJ1-4
cdr3_aa: CASSPRTGRGEKLFF

v_call: TRBV12-3/TRBV12-4
j_call: TRBJ2-7
cdr3_aa: CASTNTGTPYEQYF

v_call: TRBV7-3
j_call: TRBJ2-3
cdr3_aa: CASSGGGDTQYF

v_call: TRBV6-5
j_call: TRBJ1-1
cdr3_aa: CASSYSLGAPGAFF

v_call: TRBV28
j_call: TRBJ1-2
cdr3_aa: CASRSTGANGYTF

v_call: TRBV30
j_call: TRBJ1-4
cdr3_aa: CAWSSGQGNEKLFF

v_call: TRBV6-5
j_call: TRBJ1-2
cdr3_aa: CASSYSRFRGLSHYGYTF

v_call: TRBV4-1
j_call: TRBJ1-2
cdr3_aa: CASSQDWTAPMGYTF

v_call: TRBV27
j_call: TRBJ2-5
cdr3_aa: CASRRTLGGPQETQYF

v_call: TRBV24-1
j_call: TRBJ2-2
cdr3_aa: CATQTGGPTGELFF

v_call: TRBV29-1
j_call: TRBJ2-3
cdr3_aa: CSVPRTGTDTQYF

v_call: TRBV12-3/TRBV12-4
j_call: TRBJ2-1
cdr3_aa: CASRQGGVSSSYNEQFF

v_call: TRBV11-2
j_call: TRBJ2-7
cdr3_aa: CASSLVGAGRGMYEQYF

v_call: TRBV6-1
j_call: TRBJ2-7
cdr3_aa: CASSHDRVGEQYF

v_call: TRBV5-8
j_call: TRBJ2-5
cdr3_aa: CASSGVVYQETQYF

v_call: TRBV6-1
j_call: TRBJ2-7
cdr3_aa: CASSSMDSTSLGPAYEQYF

v_call: TRBV27
j_call: TRBJ1-2
cdr3_aa: CASSLTAGNYGYTF

v_call: TRBV6-2/TRBV6-3
j_call: TRBJ2-1
cdr3_aa: CASSHMSWGSAYNEQFF

v_call: TRBV12-3/TRBV12-4
j_call: TRBJ2-5
cdr3_aa: CASSPGTSGSVKETQYF

v_call: TRBV18
j_call: TRBJ2-7
cdr3_aa: CASSPPGQGSDEQYF

v_call: TRBV6-1
j_call: TRBJ1-3
cdr3_aa: CASRLDRDSGNTIYF

v_call: TRBV19
j_call: TRBJ1-1
cdr3_aa: CASNREDSEAFF

v_call: TRBV5-1
j_call: TRBJ2-2
cdr3_aa: CASSSRLFNTGELFF

v_call: TRBV20-1
j_call: TRBJ2-1
cdr3_aa: CSAPRGGNEQFF

v_call: TRBV12-5
j_call: TRBJ1-2
cdr3_aa: CASCIDRLINGYTF

v_call: TRBV29-1
j_call: TRBJ2-6
cdr3_aa: CSVEGLRDVLTF

v_call: TRBV19
j_call: TRBJ2-1
cdr3_aa: CASSATLAGEGNEQFF

v_call: TRBV12-3/TRBV12-4
j_call: TRBJ2-2
cdr3_aa: CASTRGSGELFF

v_call: TRBV7-9
j_call: TRBJ2-3
cdr3_aa: CASSFGVGRTDTQYF

v_call: TRBV4-1
j_call: TRBJ2-3
cdr3_aa: CASSVLAGVTDTQYF

v_call: TRBV5-6
j_call: TRBJ2-1
cdr3_aa: CASSLTNRYNEQFF

v_call: TRBV2
j_call: TRBJ2-7
cdr3_aa: CASRWTVTYEQYF

v_call: TRBV28
j_call: TRBJ2-7
cdr3_aa: CASSYTGDLYEQYF